Each of the 10 T cell receptor beta chains below was sequenced from the same sample in a study of shared clonotypes between healthy human individuals. Generated by immunoSEQ multiplex PCR, the TCRdb table keeps only in-frame clones and is missing some. The table includes 1 million to 1.3 million clones, 78% detected once. Source material: memory CD4+ T cells from PBMCs. Subset reported: CD45RA-negative fraction. These TCRs come from a man between 18 and 35 years old in good health. Some clones in this sample may be carry-over from other donors' samples.

The V and J genes are TRBV5-4 and TRBJ2-2, with D possibly matching TRBD1 (5 bases). Germline V gives CDR1 SGHNT, CDR2 YYREEE (reference sequence). The CDR3 runs 13 residues. V shed 5 bases and J shed 10 bases, with 15 bases lying between them. The CDR3 spells CASSRDWGEELFF. CDR3 coding DNA: TGTGCCAGCAGTAGAGACTGGGGCGAGGAGCTGTTTTTT.

In regard to this clone: It is likely a read error: a sequence one base away is far more abundant. The sample carries other DNA sequences with the same CDR3. DNA for the CDR3: TGTGCCAGCAGCGTGGGCTACAATGAGCAGTTCTTC. It encodes CASSVGYNEQFF. This sequence joins TRBV9 and TRBJ2-1; no clear D. Trimming pared 2 bases from V and 3 bases from J, leaving 3 bases between. This CDR3 comprises 12 residues. Germline CDR1 is SGDLS and CDR2 is YYNGEE.

The chain has TRBV11-2 and TRBJ2-5; possibly TRBD2 for D (6 bases). Trimming stripped 5 bases from V and 5 bases from J, with 15 bases between. Germline V gene lookup returns CDR1 SGHAT and CDR2 FQNNGV. The CDR3 is 14 residues long. The CDR3 DNA sequence: TGTGCCAGCAGCCCCGGGACTTTTGGGGAGACCCAGTACTTC. It is translated as CASSPGTFGETQYF.

This chain connects TRBV6-5 to TRBJ1-3; no firm D call. The V end lost 5 bases, the J end lost 2 bases, and 13 bases lay between the germline ends. The V gene's germline CDR1 is MNHEY and CDR2 SVGAGI. CDR3 length: 15 amino acids. The CDR3 region has the DNA TGTGCCAGCAGTGTAAGGGCAGGAGCTGGAAACACCATATATTTT. This codes for CASSVRAGAGNTIYF.

This clone was observed once. The chain couples TRBV28 to TRBJ1-2; 9 nucleotides line up with TRBD1. The CDR3 is made up of 14 amino acids. The ends lost 6 bases at V and 8 bases at J; junction bases unmatched: 10. CDR1 MDHEN and CDR2 SYDVKM come from the germline V gene. As DNA, the CDR3 is TGTGCCAGCAGCCGACAGGGGGGGCTGATAGGCTACACCTTC. This encodes CASSRQGGLIGYTF.

The chain recombines TRBV4-1 with TRBJ2-4, with 10 bases lining up with TRBD2. There are 17 residues in the CDR3. Germline V gene sequence: CDR1 MGHRA, CDR2 YSYEKL. V gave up 3 bases and J gave up 0 bases; unmatched junction bases: 5. The CDR3: CASSHPLAGRAKNIQYF. The CDR3 bases are TGCGCCAGCAGCCATCCACTAGCGGGAAGAGCCAAAAACATTCAGTACTTC.

Turning to this clone: At one end the junction does not follow the germline gene, possibly because of a read error. The rearrangement links TRBV2 to TRBJ2-7; maybe TRBD2 (6 bases). This CDR3 contains 12 residues. Germline V CDR1 and CDR2: SNHLY, FYNNEI. The CDR3 DNA sequence: TGTGCCAGCAGTGAAACACTAGCTTTGACAATCTTC. As protein: CASSETLALTIF. Based on the CDR3 plus reference TRBV2 and TRBJ2-7, the full variable domain is EPEVTQTPSHQVTQMGQEVILRCVPISNHLYFYWYRQILGQKVEFLVSFYNNEISEKSEIFDDQFSVERPDGSNFTLKIRSTKLEDSAMYFCASSETLALTIFGPGTRLTVT.

This clone occurred many times. Other DNA sequences in the sample encode the same CDR3. V usage is TRBV29-1 and J usage is TRBJ1-1, with TRBD1 identical over 9 bases. The V and J ends lost 4 bases and 5 bases, in that order; junction bases with no gene match: 2. Germline CDR1 and CDR2: SQVTM and ANQGSEA. The CDR3 totals 12 residues. CDR3 in DNA: TGCAGCGTTGCTGGACAGGGGACTGAAGCTTTCTTT. As protein: CSVAGQGTEAFF.

The chain carries TRBV18 and TRBJ2-7; TRBD2 aligns across 7 bases. CDR1 is KGHSH, CDR2 LQKENI, per germline. The trim removed 5 bases at V and 7 bases at J, leaving 11 bases unmatched. The CDR3 is 14 amino acids. The CDR3 reads CASSMTPSGEEQYF. The CDR3 nucleotides are TGTGCCAGCTCAATGACCCCCAGCGGGGAGGAGCAGTACTTC. The full variable domain, its missing parts supplied by reference TRBV18 and TRBJ2-7, is NAGVMQNPRHLVRRRGQEARLRCSPMKGHSHVYWYRQLPEEGLKFMVYLQKENIIDESGMPKERFSAEFPKEGPSILRIQQVVRGDSAAYFCASSMTPSGEEQYFGPGTRLTVT.

The rearrangement joins TRBV7-2 to TRBJ2-1; D is tentatively TRBD1 or TRBD2 (5 bases each). This CDR3 region has 14 residues. Trimming took 6 bases from V and 2 from J, leaving 11 bases between them. CDR1 is SGHTA and CDR2 is FQGNSA in the germline V gene. CDR3 amino acids: CASRLGTAYNEQFF. Written as DNA, the CDR3 is TGTGCCAGCAGGTTGGGGACCGCCTACAATGAGCAGTTCTTC.